This entry describes one T cell receptor beta chain. Sequencing was performed with immunoSEQ multiplex PCR; in TCRdb, only in-frame clones are kept and a portion is missing. The sample carries 120,000 or so clones, over 75% recorded once. The sample originates from a study of T cell responses to AZD1222 COVID-19 vaccine. Study summary: Second doses that came at about 4 or about 12 weeks were put together.

Per the germline V gene, CDR1 is KGHSH and CDR2 is LQKENI. This CDR3 has 17 residues. V trimming: 4 bases; J trimming: 3 bases; junction bases outside the gene matches: 8. The receptor's source is an adult in good health. The rearrangement uses TRBV18 and TRBJ2-6; 8 positions agree with TRBD2. Sample: peripheral blood, taken on day 0 of AZD1222 vaccination. The CDR3 DNA sequence: TGTGCCAGCTCACAACAGAGCGGGAGTCTTGGGGCCAACGTCCTGACTTTC. This gives the protein CASSQQSGSLGANVLTF.